These 9 T cell receptor beta chains were all obtained from the same sample, sequenced in a study of cytomegalovirus exposure and HLA in healthy donors (dated by TCRdb to 2016 to 2017). The library relied on the immunoSEQ multiplex PCR assay. For the multiplex PCR, a mixture combining 60 forward primers for TCR Vbeta segments and 13 reverse primers for TCR Jbeta segments was used. TCRdb's version of the immuneACCESS table is confined to in-frame rearrangements and falls short of the full clone set. An unresolved V gene accounts for under half of the shortfall where checked; the remainder is of unknown origin. This sample lists roughly 150,000 clones; roughly three quarters were detected once. The ten most abundant clones make up roughly 3% of the sample. Material: PBMCs. Source of these receptors: a middle-aged man in good health and CMV-seronegative.

This clone occurred a few times. The chain is built from TRBV5-6 and TRBJ2-5; perhaps TRBD1 as D (7 bases). This CDR3 has 15 amino acids. The V gene's germline CDR1 is SGHDT and CDR2 YYEEEE. Trimming pared 3 bases from V and 2 bases from J, leaving 14 bases between. The CDR3 loop is CASSWRDSPQETQYF. In nucleotides, the CDR3 is TGTGCCAGCAGCTGGCGGGACAGCCCACAAGAGACCCAGTACTTC.

The J gene is TRBJ2-1, the V gene TRBV5-1; 9 positions agree with TRBD2. CDR3 size: 18 residues. V shed 0 bases, J shed 6 bases, and the junction held 13 bases outside the gene matches. Germline CDR1 is SGHRS and CDR2 is YFSETQ. The CDR3 coding sequence is TGCGCCAGCAGCTTGGCCTCTAGTAGCGGGGGATCGGGCAATGAGCAGTTCTTC. It yields the protein CASSLASSSGGSGNEQFF.

The V and J genes are TRBV7-2 and TRBJ2-3; D uncertain. The CDR3 runs 13 residues. The V gene lost 5 bases and the J gene lost 3 bases, with 9 bases spanning the gap. Germline V gives CDR1 SGHTA, CDR2 FQGNSA. This CDR3 is CASSNPRTDTQYF. Here the CDR3 DNA reads TGTGCCAGCAGCAACCCTAGAACAGATACGCAGTATTTT.

The rearrangement links TRBV30 to TRBJ1-2; 9 nucleotides line up with TRBD1. The V gene end was trimmed by 1 base and the J gene end by 6 bases; junction bases not matched to a gene: 3. The CDR3 runs 13 residues. Germline V gene lookup returns CDR1 GTSNPN and CDR2 SVGIG (reference sequence). This CDR3 is CAWSAGTGHGYTF. Here the CDR3 DNA reads TGTGCCTGGAGTGCCGGGACAGGGCATGGCTACACCTTC. Full variable domain (outside the CDR3, taken from reference TRBV30 and TRBJ1-2): SQTIHQWPATLVQPVGSPLSLECTVEGTSNPNLYWYRQAAGRGLQLLFYSVGIGQISSEVPQNLSASRPQDRQFILSSKKLLLSDSGFYLCAWSAGTGHGYTFGSGTRLTVV.

This clone came up a few times. The genes are TRBV10-3 and TRBJ2-3; 9 bases match TRBD1. Trimming cost V 8 bases and J 1 base; bases outside gene matches: 4. The CDR3 covers 14 residues. Per germline, CDR1 ENHRY and CDR2 SYGVKD. CDR3 bases: TGTGCCATCGGGGGACAGGGCGGCACAGATACGCAGTATTTT. It translates to CAIGGQGGTDTQYF.

The CDR3 protein is CASSLSGRRYEQYF. The DNA for the CDR3 is TGTGCCAGCAGTCTTAGCGGGAGAAGGTACGAGCAGTACTTC. This chain connects TRBV28 to TRBJ2-7, with 9 bases lining up with TRBD2. With 5 bases clipped from V and 4 bases from J, the junction kept 6 bases outside the gene matches. The CDR3 is 14 residues long. Per the germline V gene, CDR1 is MDHEN and CDR2 is SYDVKM.

This clone came up a few times. The V call is TRBV30, the J call TRBJ2-2; no firm D call. The CDR3 length is 11 residues. Germline loops: CDR1 GTSNPN, CDR2 SVGIG (reference sequence). The V end lost 5 bases, the J end lost 7 bases, and 8 bases lay between the germline ends. The CDR3 DNA sequence: TGTGCCTGGTCGCGCGTCGGGGAGCTGTTTTTT. Protein: CAWSRVGELFF. Full variable domain (missing parts from reference TRBV30 and TRBJ2-2): SQTIHQWPATLVQPVGSPLSLECTVEGTSNPNLYWYRQAAGRGLQLLFYSVGIGQISSEVPQNLSASRPQDRQFILSSKKLLLSDSGFYLCAWSRVGELFFGEGSRLTVL.

This chain joins TRBV2 and TRBJ1-2, with D unclear. The CDR3 runs 13 residues. CDR1 is SNHLY and CDR2 is FYNNEI in the germline V gene. V gave up 2 bases and J gave up 7 bases, with 11 bases separating them. DNA for the CDR3: TGTGCCAGCAGTGAACGCGGGGAAGCTGGCTACACCTTC. Protein: CASSERGEAGYTF. The variable domain in full, with the rest retrieved from reference TRBV2 and TRBJ1-2, is EPEVTQTPSHQVTQMGQEVILRCVPISNHLYFYWYRQILGQKVEFLVSFYNNEISEKSEIFDDQFSVERPDGSNFTLKIRSTKLEDSAMYFCASSERGEAGYTFGSGTRLTVV.

This clone has just one count. The gene calls are TRBV25-1 and TRBJ2-5; TRBD2 might be the D (5 bases). This CDR3 region has 13 residues. The germline CDR1 and CDR2 sequences are MGHDK and SYGVNS. V was clipped by 3 bases and J by 5 bases, with 10 bases between them. CDR3 amino acids: CASSDGREETQYF. As DNA, the CDR3 is TGTGCCAGCAGTGATGGGAGAGAGGAGACCCAGTACTTC. The full variable domain, rest sourced from reference TRBV25-1 and TRBJ2-5, is EADIYQTPRYLVIGTGKKITLECSQTMGHDKMYWYQQDPGMELHLIHYSYGVNSTEKGDLSSESTVSRIRTEHFPLTLESARPSHTSQYLCASSDGREETQYFGPGTRLLVL.